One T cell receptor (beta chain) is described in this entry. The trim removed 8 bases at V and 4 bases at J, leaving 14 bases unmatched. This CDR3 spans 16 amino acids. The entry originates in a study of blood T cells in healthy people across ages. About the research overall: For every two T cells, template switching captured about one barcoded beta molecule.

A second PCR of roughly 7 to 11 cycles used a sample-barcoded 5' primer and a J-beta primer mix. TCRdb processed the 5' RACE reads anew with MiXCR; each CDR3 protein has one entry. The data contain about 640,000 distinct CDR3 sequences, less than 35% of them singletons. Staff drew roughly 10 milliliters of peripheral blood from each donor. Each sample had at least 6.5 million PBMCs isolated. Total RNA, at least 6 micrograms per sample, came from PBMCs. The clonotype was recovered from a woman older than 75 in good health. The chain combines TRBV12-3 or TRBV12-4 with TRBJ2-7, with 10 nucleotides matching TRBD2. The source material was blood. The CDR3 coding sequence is TGTGCCAGCGTGGGGGGCGAGATTAGCGGGAGGTACGAGCAGTACTTC. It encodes CASVGGEISGRYEQYF.